This is a list of T cell receptor beta chains from one sample in a study of tumor-infiltrating lymphocytes in localized non-small cell lung cancer. Profiled with immunoSEQ multiplex PCR; TCRdb holds only in-frame clones, not every one. The table shows fewer than 20,000 clones, with approximately 72% occurring only once. What was sequenced was lung tumor tissue. The source of these receptors is a human donor with non-small cell lung cancer. Each CDR3 is given with its conserved first and last residue. D genes are given only for firm matches. The size entry is marked missing in some rows and otherwise reads once, few, many or a size class.

V: TRBV11-2
size: few
D: TRBD1
CDR3: CASSYWTGGEAFF

V: TRBV6-1
size: -
D: TRBD2
CDR3: CASSEEAGGLDNEQFF

V: TRBV7-9
size: once
D: -
CDR3: CASSLSSRNTGELFF

V: TRBV19
size: -
D: -
CDR3: CASRARGRIGEDYEQYF

V: TRBV4-1
size: -
D: TRBD2
CDR3: CASSQDSTTSGSWETQYF

V: TRBV5-6
size: -
D: -
CDR3: CASSLLFSGYTF

V: TRBV19
size: few
D: TRBD1
CDR3: CASRSPGTGGSPSGANVLTF

V: TRBV19
size: -
D: -
CDR3: CASGYVNTEAFF

V: TRBV27
size: few
D: -
CDR3: CASRQPQSRVVDTEAFF

V: TRBV7-2
size: -
D: TRBD2
CDR3: CASSSGAGGSGELFF

V: TRBV6-4
size: -
D: -
CDR3: CASSDSLHTDTQYF

V: TRBV30
size: -
D: TRBD1
CDR3: CAWSVGQVAGYTF

V: TRBV6-5
size: -
D: -
CDR3: CASRSPAGAYEQYF

V: TRBV30
size: -
D: -
CDR3: CAWTRGRSSGNTIYF

V: TRBV4-3
size: -
D: TRBD2
CDR3: CASSQDPSGNRYEQFF

V: TRBV19
size: -
D: -
CDR3: CASAKGGLYEQYF

V: TRBV7-8
size: -
D: -
CDR3: CASSLAGLREPQHF

V: TRBV7-2
size: -
D: TRBD2
CDR3: CASSSWVAGGGRNNEQFF

V: TRBV28
size: -
D: TRBD1
CDR3: CASSRWTGSNQPQHF

V: TRBV9
size: -
D: TRBD1
CDR3: CASSGTGDYGYTF

V: TRBV10-2
size: -
D: -
CDR3: CASITGGGGELFF

V: TRBV4-3
size: medium-sized
D: -
CDR3: CASSHVKGSWTEAFF